These T cell receptor beta chains were read from a single sample in a study of T cell responses to AZD1222 COVID-19 vaccine. Clones were read by immunoSEQ multiplex PCR, and TCRdb kept only the in-frame ones, dropping some. Here the sample spans roughly 99,000 clones, 89% being singletons. The sequencing used peripheral blood, collected on day 0 of AZD1222 vaccination. The receptors come from an adult in good health. Both conserved end residues are part of each CDR3. A D gene is named only where the DNA matches it firmly. Clone size is shown for a subset of rows, as once, few, many or a class of expanded clone.

clone_size | d_call | j_call | v_call | cdr3_aa | cdr3_nt
. | TRBD1 | TRBJ1-1 | TRBV27 | CASRAGTANTEAFF | TGTGCCAGCAGGGCCGGGACAGCGAACACTGAAGCTTTCTTT
. | TRBD1 | TRBJ1-4 | TRBV12-5 | CASGLGQGSREKLFF | TGTGCTAGTGGTTTGGGACAGGGATCTAGAGAAAAACTGTTTTTT
. | . | TRBJ2-1 | TRBV4-1 | CASSQDRREQFF | TGCGCCAGCAGCCAAGATAGGCGTGAGCAGTTCTTC
. | . | TRBJ2-5 | TRBV28 | CASSNPRDSAAETQYF | TGTGCCAGCAGCAATCCAAGGGATTCGGCGGCGGAGACCCAGTACTTC
. | TRBD2 | TRBJ2-7 | TRBV28 | CASRGGGTSYEQYF | TGTGCCAGCAGGGGGGGCGGGACTAGCTACGAGCAGTACTTC
few | . | TRBJ1-6 | TRBV5-4 | CASRRQASSYNSPLHF | TGTGCCAGCAGAAGGCAGGCCAGCTCCTATAATTCACCCCTCCACTTT
. | . | TRBJ2-1 | TRBV2 | CASSLKYEQFF | TGTGCCAGCAGTTTGAAGTATGAGCAGTTCTTC
. | TRBD2 | TRBJ2-5 | TRBV6-2/TRBV6-3 | CASSFTSGQAETQYF | TGTGCCAGCAGTTTTACTAGCGGACAAGCAGAGACCCAGTACTTC
. | . | TRBJ1-1 | TRBV27 | CASSLGIGDTEAFF | TGTGCCAGCAGTTTGGGTATAGGGGACACTGAAGCTTTCTTT
. | TRBD2 | TRBJ2-7 | TRBV14 | CASSQSAAGAYEQYF | TGTGCCAGCAGCCAATCGGCGGCGGGAGCATACGAGCAGTACTTC
. | . | TRBJ1-2 | TRBV9 | CASSVGTAKHNYGYTF | TGTGCCAGCAGCGTAGGGACAGCCAAACATAACTATGGCTACACCTTC
. | . | TRBJ2-7 | TRBV11-2 | CASSLDRARDYEQYF | TGTGCCAGCAGCTTAGATCGGGCCAGAGATTACGAGCAGTACTTC
few | . | TRBJ2-7 | TRBV18 | CASSPLGVGMGYEQYF | TGTGCCAGCTCCCCGTTAGGGGTCGGGATGGGCTACGAGCAGTACTTC
. | . | TRBJ1-6 | TRBV24-1 | CATSEGSSYNSPLHF | TGTGCCACCAGTGAGGGGAGCTCCTATAATTCACCCCTCCACTTT
. | . | TRBJ2-3 | TRBV9 | CASSERGDTQYF | TGTGCCAGCAGCGAAAGGGGAGATACGCAGTATTTT
few | TRBD1 | TRBJ1-3 | TRBV18 | CASSPLARGLGNTIYF | TGTGCCAGCTCACCACTCGCCAGGGGGCTCGGTAACACCATATATTTT
. | . | TRBJ2-7 | TRBV7-8 | CASSPSRSRYEQYF | TGTGCCAGCAGCCCAAGCAGGTCCCGCTACGAGCAGTACTTC
. | . | TRBJ1-1 | TRBV9 | CASSGRGMNTEAFF | TGTGCCAGCAGCGGAAGGGGCATGAACACTGAAGCTTTCTTT
. | . | TRBJ1-1 | TRBV7-2 | CASSLRQTSWGVNTEAFF | TGTGCCAGCAGCTTAAGGCAGACGAGCTGGGGGGTGAACACTGAAGCTTTCTTT
. | TRBD1 | TRBJ1-6 | TRBV5-1 | CASSGMGQSSSYNSPLHF | TGCGCCAGCAGCGGGATGGGACAGTCGAGCTCCTATAATTCACCCCTCCACTTT
. | . | TRBJ1-6 | TRBV1 | CTSSQDGTGESPLHF | TGCACCAGCAGCCAAGACGGGACAGGGGAATCACCCCTCCACTTT
. | . | TRBJ1-5 | TRBV5-6 | CASSPSSAGFGQPQHF | TGTGCCAGCAGCCCTAGTAGTGCAGGATTCGGGCAGCCCCAGCATTTT
. | . | TRBJ2-7 | TRBV6-2/TRBV6-3 | CASSPRPPRQARYEQYF | TGTGCCAGCAGTCCGCGGCCTCCGAGACAGGCCCGCTACGAGCAGTACTTC